Below are 18 T cell receptor beta chains sequenced from a single sample in a study of blood T cells in healthy people across ages. It was with a sample-barcoded 5' primer and a J-beta primer mix that a second PCR of about 6 to 12 cycles was run. In TCRdb, the 5' RACE reads were re-called with MiXCR into one record per CDR3 protein. The sample consists of roughly 680,000 distinct CDR3 sequences, around 48% of them appearing once. The material sequenced was blood. These receptors were taken from an older woman in good health.

The CDR3 protein is CASSDTWEETQYF. As DNA, the CDR3 is TGTGCCAGCAGCGATACTTGGGAAGAGACCCAGTACTTC. The chain combines TRBV11-2 with TRBJ2-5; D unresolved. From germline, CDR1 is SGHAT and CDR2 FQNNGV. Trimming cost V 5 bases and J 3 bases, with 10 bases left between them. This CDR3 contains 13 residues.

Many counts were recorded for this clonotype. V is TRBV3-1 and J is TRBJ2-5, with 11 nucleotides matching TRBD2. The germline V gene encodes CDR1 LGHDT and CDR2 YNNKEL (reference sequence). This CDR3 spans 16 amino acids. V was pared by 3 bases and J by 4 bases, with 7 bases of the junction left unmatched. The CDR3 nucleotides read TGTGCCAGCAGCCAGGTTAGCGGGAGGGAAGGAGAGACCCAGTACTTC. Its translation is CASSQVSGREGETQYF.

This clonotype was seen a single time. The chain couples TRBV20-1 to TRBJ2-7; TRBD2 might be the D (6 bases). The CDR3 is 13 residues long. The germline V gene encodes CDR1 DFQATT and CDR2 SNEGSKA (reference sequence). Deletions cut 3 bases from V and 2 bases from J, with 11 bases between. CDR3: CSASRASAYEQYF. The CDR3 nucleotides read TGCAGTGCTAGTAGGGCTAGCGCCTACGAGCAGTACTTC.

CDR3 sequence reads: CASSAPPPSDTQYF. DNA of the CDR3: TGTGCCAGCAGCGCCCCCCCGCCCTCAGATACGCAGTATTTT. This sequence joins TRBV9 and TRBJ2-3; D gene unclear. Trimming cost V 3 bases and J 4 bases, with 12 bases left between them. The germline V gene encodes CDR1 SGDLS and CDR2 YYNGEE. This CDR3 region has 14 residues.

The V call is TRBV4-3, the J call TRBJ2-1; TRBD1 matches 8 bases. V was pared by 2 bases and J by 3 bases, with 3 bases of the junction left unmatched. Looked up from germline, CDR1 is LGHNA and CDR2 is YSLEER. CDR3 length equals 15 residues. In DNA form, the CDR3 reads TGCGCCAGCAGCCAATCAACAGGGGGCTACAATGAGCAGTTCTTC. Translated: CASSQSTGGYNEQFF.

This clonotype was found a few times. J is TRBJ2-5 and V is TRBV20-1; 10 nucleotides match TRBD1. J gave up 5 bases and V 3 bases, and 6 bases lay outside the gene matches. This CDR3 has 14 amino acids. Per the germline V gene, CDR1 is DFQATT and CDR2 is SNEGSKA (reference sequence). CDR3 in DNA: TGCAGTGCTAGGGGGACAGGGGAGATCGAGACCCAGTACTTC. Its protein is CSARGTGEIETQYF.

There are a few counts of this clonotype. This rearrangement joins TRBV12-3 or TRBV12-4 to TRBJ1-1, with D possibly TRBD1 on 5 matching bases. The CDR3 contains 13 residues. The V and J ends lost 6 bases and 3 bases respectively, with 11 bases between them. This CDR3 is CASSAQGDTEAFF. The CDR3 DNA reads TGTGCCAGCAGCGCGCAGGGAGACACTGAAGCTTTCTTT.

The rearrangement joins TRBV9 to TRBJ2-1; 8 bases agree with TRBD2. This CDR3 has 15 amino acids. With 5 bases clipped from V and 4 bases from J, the junction kept 8 bases outside the gene matches. Germline V gene data show CDR1 as SGDLS and CDR2 as YYNGEE. The CDR3 sequence: CASRGEGLGYNEQFF. The CDR3 DNA is TGTGCCAGCAGGGGGGAGGGACTAGGGTACAATGAGCAGTTCTTC.

Worth noting for this clonotype: The junction departs from the called germline gene at one end, perhaps through a read error. The chain employs TRBV7-7 and TRBJ2-5, with 8 bases aligning to TRBD2. CDR3 size: 14 residues. Germline values: CDR1 SSHAT, CDR2 FNYEAQ (reference sequence). The DNA of the CDR3 is TGTGCTAGCAGCACCGGACTAGCCGGTGAGACCCAGTACTTC. Translating gives CASSTGLAGETQYF.

CDR3 sequence: CASSQEGAGGYTF. Written as DNA, the CDR3 is TGCGCCAGCAGCCAAGAAGGGGCGGGTGGCTACACCTTC. V gene TRBV4-3 combines with J gene TRBJ1-2; TRBD1 is a possible D gene (5 bases). There are 13 residues in the CDR3. Per germline, CDR1 LGHNA and CDR2 YSLEER. The V end lost 0 bases, the J end lost 7 bases, and 9 bases lay between the germline ends.

J is TRBJ2-7 and V is TRBV10-3, with 10 bases matching TRBD1. The CDR3 length is 13 residues. The germline V gene encodes CDR1 ENHRY and CDR2 SYGVKD. The ends lost 2 bases at V and 10 bases at J; junction bases unmatched: 5. The DNA of the CDR3 is TGTGCCATCAGTGAGGGACAGGGGGTGCCCCAGTACTTC. Translating it yields CAISEGQGVPQYF.

In DNA form, the CDR3 reads TGCGCCAGCAGCCCTAGGGACAGGGTAACCGAGCAGTACTTC. It is translated as CASSPRDRVTEQYF. The rearrangement links TRBV5-1 to TRBJ2-7; 9 bases agree with TRBD1. CDR1 SGHRS and CDR2 YFSETQ come from the germline V gene. The CDR3 is made up of 14 amino acids. Germline trimming cut 4 bases from V and 6 bases from J; bases unmatched to any gene: 8.

This clonotype has at least ten counts. The V gene is TRBV29-1, the J gene TRBJ2-5; TRBD2 matches 14 bases. V lost 4 bases and J lost 4; bases outside the gene matches: 5. The CDR3 consists of 15 residues. Germline CDR1 reads SQVTM; CDR2 reads ANQGSEA. The CDR3 nucleotides read TGCAGCGTTGTAGGACTAGCGGGAGGATTAGAGACCCAGTACTTC. Translated, it gives CSVVGLAGGLETQYF.

The J gene is TRBJ2-1, the V gene TRBV6-1; TRBD1 is a possible D gene (5 bases). The ends were cut back, 5 bases at V and 7 bases at J, with 15 bases in the middle. The CDR3 has 14 amino acids. Germline V gene data show CDR1 as MNHNS and CDR2 as SASEGT. The CDR3 DNA reads TGTGCCAGCAGTCACCCTCCTAGGGGAAATGAGCAGTTCTTC. Protein: CASSHPPRGNEQFF.

This clonotype came up a few times. This chain joins TRBV20-1 and TRBJ2-1; D is possibly TRBD1 (5 bases). The CDR3 has 13 amino acids. CDR1 and CDR2 from the germline V gene are DFQATT and SNEGSKA (reference sequence). V shed 7 bases and J shed 1 base, with 11 bases lying between them. The CDR3 region has the DNA TGCAGTGTTAGGGCAGGGTCCTACAATGAGCAGTTCTTC. Protein: CSVRAGSYNEQFF.

This clonotype was recorded once. CDR3 sequence (DNA): TGTGCCAGCAGTTACTCGAAAAAAAGCGGACAAGAGACCCAGTACTTC. This sequence encodes CASSYSKKSGQETQYF. The rearrangement joins TRBV6-5 to TRBJ2-5; D is possibly TRBD2 (5 bases). Germline CDR1 and CDR2: MNHEY and SVGAGI. CDR3 length: 16 residues. The V gene lost 0 bases and the J gene lost 2 bases, with 13 bases spanning the gap.

The chain links TRBV7-2 to TRBJ2-3; no clear D. CDR1 is SGHTA, CDR2 FQGNSA, per germline. V was clipped by 2 bases and J by 1 base, with 10 bases between them. The CDR3 length is 15 residues. CDR3 in DNA: TGTGCCAGCAGCTTATGGCCTGACCGCACAGATACGCAGTATTTT. It translates to CASSLWPDRTDTQYF.

The rearrangement uses TRBV11-1 and TRBJ2-5; possible D gene TRBD2, 5 bases. Germline CDR1 and CDR2: SGHAT and FQDESV (reference sequence). V was trimmed by 4 bases and J by 1 base, leaving 10 bases between them. This CDR3 contains 14 residues. Here the CDR3 DNA reads TGTGCCAGCAGCTCCAGAGCGGCCCAAGAGACCCAGTACTTC. Its translation: CASSSRAAQETQYF.